This T cell receptor (beta chain) came from a study of T-cell memory formation after mild COVID-19. As for the study in general: The study found TCR clusters largely donor specific. Study observations and caveats: Contracting CD4+ clones sat mainly in CM and EM; CD8+ in EMRA. Clones contracting across day 15 to 85 had a balanced CD4/CD8 profile; later expanding clones leaned CD4+.

TCRdb redid the calling of the 5' RACE reads with MiXCR, one entry per CDR3 protein. Of around 500,000 distinct CDR3 sequences in the sample, approximately 18% were seen once. Note on this clonotype: No antigen is known for it.

The sequence was obtained from an adult woman who had mild COVID-19 (a few samples of this study predate the infection). Cell type and time point are not known. Sequenced: PBMCs or a T cell subset sorted from them (not recorded which).

The CDR3 nucleotides are TGTGCCAGCAGCGCTATACTAGGCCCAGGACAGGGTGGAACCGGGGAGCTGTTTTTT. This sequence encodes CASSAILGPGQGGTGELFF. V and J are TRBV7-9 and TRBJ2-2; 8 bases line up with TRBD1. The length of the CDR3 is 19 residues. Germline assignment: CDR1 SEHNR and CDR2 FQNEAQ (reference sequence). The V and J ends lost 5 bases and 5 bases, in that order; junction bases with no gene match: 19.